The rows below give T cell receptor beta chains drawn from one sample of a study of T cell responses to AZD1222 COVID-19 vaccine. The assay was immunoSEQ multiplex PCR, and TCRdb's table has in-frame clones only and misses some. The sample has some 190,000 clones, around 90% seen once. Sample: peripheral blood, taken 28 days after the second AZD1222 dose. The receptors shown here come from an adult who received the AZD1222 COVID-19 vaccine. Both conserved end residues are part of each CDR3. D genes are given only for firm matches. The listing skips clone size in some rows; elsewhere it reads once, few, many or a size class.

>.|TRBV25-1|TRBJ1-6|12|.
TGTGCCAGCAGTTGGGGAGATTCACCCCTCCACTTT
CASSWGDSPLHF
>.|TRBV5-4|TRBJ1-4|14|.
TGTGCCAGCAGCCCAACGACGGCACGGAGAGAACTGTTTTTT
CASSPTTARRELFF
>.|TRBV5-1|TRBJ1-2|13|.
TGCGCCAGCAGCGAGACGGGGAATATTGGCTACACCTTC
CASSETGNIGYTF
>.|TRBV6-5|TRBJ2-1|12|.
TGTGCCAGCAGCTACTGGGACAATGAGCAGTTCTTC
CASSYWDNEQFF
>.|TRBV7-2|TRBJ2-3|15|TRBD2
TGTGCCAGCAGCTTAGGACTAGCGAACACAGATACGCAGTATTTT
CASSLGLANTDTQYF
>.|TRBV9|TRBJ1-2|13|TRBD1
TGTGCCAGCAGCGTTAGTCAGGGGGTTGGCTACACCTTC
CASSVSQGVGYTF
>.|TRBV6-5|TRBJ2-3|13|TRBD2
TGTGCCAGCAGTTACGGACTAGCGGATACGCAGTATTTT
CASSYGLADTQYF
>once|TRBV5-5|TRBJ2-5|15|.
TGTGCCAGCAGCTTGGGTCCTGACTTATTAGAGACCCAGTACTTC
CASSLGPDLLETQYF
>.|TRBV7-3|TRBJ2-1|16|TRBD1
TGTGCCAGCAGCCCCCGTTGGACAGGGCCAGGGGATGAGCAGTTCTTC
CASSPRWTGPGDEQFF
>.|TRBV11-2|TRBJ2-3|15|.
TGTGCCAGCAGCTTAGGTGCGGGGCAGGGGGATACGCAGTATTTT
CASSLGAGQGDTQYF
>.|TRBV7-2|TRBJ2-3|17|TRBD2
TGTGCCAGCACCCTTATCTGGACTAGCGGGGGACCAGATACGCAGTATTTT
CASTLIWTSGGPDTQYF
>.|TRBV6-5|TRBJ2-1|13|.
TGTGCCAGCAGTCCCGGGGCTTACAATGAGCAGTTCTTC
CASSPGAYNEQFF
>.|TRBV28|TRBJ1-5|12|.
TGTGCCACGGGACAAAGCAATCAGCCCCAGCATTTT
CATGQSNQPQHF